Shown below are 14 T cell receptor beta chains from a single sample sequenced in a study of cytomegalovirus exposure and HLA in healthy donors. In the PCR, 60 Vbeta and 13 Jbeta primers were used. Assay: immunoSEQ multiplex PCR; the TCRdb copy retains only in-frame clones and omits some. Of approximately 140,000 clones listed, around 77% are singletons. What was sequenced was PBMCs. These receptors came from a woman aged 50 to 60 in good health and CMV-seronegative.

DNA of the CDR3: TGCGCCAGCAGGGGACTAGCGGTTACAGATACGCAGTATTTT. Translating it yields CASRGLAVTDTQYF. The chain employs TRBV5-1 and TRBJ2-3; the match to TRBD2 covers 11 bases. In germline, CDR1 is SGHRS, CDR2 YFSETQ. The trim removed 5 bases at V and 3 bases at J, leaving 2 bases unmatched. The CDR3 runs 14 residues.

V gene TRBV5-6 combines with J gene TRBJ1-3, with a weak D call TRBD1 (6 bases). CDR3 length: 15 amino acids. Germline loops: CDR1 SGHDT, CDR2 YYEEEE. The V and J ends lost 5 bases and 0 bases respectively, with 12 bases between them. The CDR3 coding sequence is TGTGCCAGCAGTTTTTGGGGGCCCTCTGGAAACACCATATATTTT. Translating it yields CASSFWGPSGNTIYF.

V gene TRBV13 combines with J gene TRBJ2-1; 12 nucleotides agree with TRBD2. V lost 5 bases to trimming and J lost 7 bases; unmatched junction nucleotides: 12. The CDR3 loop spans 17 amino acids. The germline CDR1 and CDR2 sequences are PRHDT and FYEKMQ (reference sequence). CDR3 in amino acids: CASSALILAGGRNEQFF. Written as DNA, the CDR3 is TGTGCCAGCAGCGCCCTGATACTAGCGGGGGGTAGGAATGAGCAGTTCTTC. Filled out from reference TRBV13 and TRBJ2-1, the complete variable domain reads AAGVIQSPRHLIKEKRETATLKCYPIPRHDTVYWYQQGPGQDPQFLISFYEKMQSDKGSIPDRFSAQQFSDYHSELNMSSLELGDSALYFCASSALILAGGRNEQFFGPGTRLTVL.

The genes are TRBV7-9 and TRBJ2-3; possible D gene TRBD2, 5 bases. V was cut by 3 bases and J by 4 bases, with 11 bases left in between. Germline CDR1 reads SEHNR; CDR2 reads FQNEAQ (reference sequence). The CDR3 extends over 14 amino acids. CDR3 loop: CASSFFGESDTQYF. The CDR3 DNA reads as TGTGCCAGCAGCTTCTTCGGGGAGTCAGATACGCAGTATTTT.

J is TRBJ2-3 and V is TRBV28; tentatively, D is TRBD2 (6 bases). The CDR3 sequence is 12 residues long. Trimming cost V 6 bases and J 4 bases, with 8 bases left between them. Germline CDR1 MDHEN, CDR2 SYDVKM. CDR3 amino acids: CASRSGADTQYF. The CDR3 DNA is TGTGCCAGCAGGTCGGGGGCAGATACGCAGTATTTT.

The sample holds a few counts of this clone. The genes are TRBV13 and TRBJ1-1; 9 nucleotides line up with TRBD1. The CDR3 is 14 amino acids. CDR1 and CDR2 (germline): PRHDT, FYEKMQ (reference sequence). With V trimmed by 5 bases and J by 10 bases, 11 bases remained unmatched. In DNA form, the CDR3 reads TGTGCCAGCAGCGGGCGGGACAGGGTTCGTGGAGCTTTCTTT. It yields the protein CASSGRDRVRGAFF.

This chain connects TRBV11-2 to TRBJ1-3, with 8 bases matching TRBD1. The CDR3 spans 15 residues. In germline, CDR1 is SGHAT, CDR2 FQNNGV. Unmatched junction bases numbered 6, after V lost 2 bases and J lost 6 bases. The CDR3 reads CASSLRRGRENTIYF. The CDR3 DNA sequence: TGTGCCAGCAGCTTACGCAGGGGGCGTGAAAACACCATATATTTT.

This clone showed up just a few times. The rearrangement links TRBV28 to TRBJ2-2; D gene uncertain. V lost 5 bases and J lost 5, with 6 bases in between. The CDR3 extends over 12 amino acids. CDR1 is MDHEN and CDR2 is SYDVKM in the germline V gene. The CDR3 sequence: CASSPPTGELFF. CDR3 in DNA: TGTGCCAGCAGTCCCCCGACCGGGGAGCTGTTTTTT.

The chain's CDR3 is CASSQVYRSGGNQPQHF. CDR3 sequence (DNA): TGCGCCAGCAGCCAAGTCTATAGGTCGGGAGGCAATCAGCCCCAGCATTTT. The chain couples TRBV4-1 to TRBJ1-5; the D is unclear. Germline assignment: CDR1 MGHRA and CDR2 YSYEKL. This CDR3 is built from 17 residues. Deletions cut 1 base from V and 2 bases from J, with 15 bases between.

The chain combines TRBV6-5 with TRBJ2-7; the match to TRBD1 covers 7 bases. V dropped 5 bases and J dropped 2; count of bases not matched to a gene: 6. In germline, CDR1 is MNHEY, CDR2 SVGAGI. The CDR3 length is 14 residues. The CDR3 here is CASSPTTGAYEQYF. CDR3 in DNA: TGTGCCAGCAGTCCTACTACAGGGGCCTACGAGCAGTACTTC.

This clone is a singleton in its sample. V usage is TRBV7-3 and J usage is TRBJ2-7; 14 bases match TRBD2. CDR3 length: 18 residues. Germline CDR1 and CDR2: SGHTA and FQGTGA. V lost 5 bases, J lost 3 bases, and 12 bases stayed unmatched. For the CDR3, the DNA is TGTGCCAGCAGCCTCTCCGGGACTAGCGGGGGCTCGGGCTACGAGCAGTACTTC. This translates into CASSLSGTSGGSGYEQYF. The full variable domain, completed using reference TRBV7-3 and TRBJ2-7, is GAGVSQTPSNKVTEKGKYVELRCDPISGHTALYWYRQSLGQGPEFLIYFQGTGAADDSGLPNDRFFAVRPEGSVSTLKIQRTERGDSAVYLCASSLSGTSGGSGYEQYFGPGTRLTVT.

This chain links TRBV2 with TRBJ1-5; D may be TRBD1 (5 bases). This CDR3 comprises 15 residues. CDR1 is SNHLY and CDR2 is FYNNEI in the germline V gene. Trimming removed 3 bases at V and 1 base at J, with 10 bases between. The CDR3 bases are TGTGCCAGCAGTGAGCAGGGCTGGAGCAATCAGCCCCAGCATTTT. As protein: CASSEQGWSNQPQHF.

The sample holds a few counts of this clone. This chain joins TRBV10-1 and TRBJ2-1; 9 nucleotides match TRBD2. There are 17 residues in the CDR3. With 0 bases clipped from V and 7 bases from J, the junction kept 10 bases outside the gene matches. Germline V gives CDR1 WNHNN, CDR2 SYGVQD (reference sequence). The CDR3 here is CASSESEGTSLVNEQFF. The CDR3 DNA reads as TGCGCCAGCAGTGAGTCAGAAGGGACTAGCCTGGTAAATGAGCAGTTCTTC.

This chain links TRBV6-6 with TRBJ2-2; tentatively, D is TRBD2 (6 bases). Germline lookup yields CDR1 MNHNY and CDR2 SVGAGI (reference sequence). This CDR3 has 13 amino acids. Trimming left V 5 bases short and J 6 bases short, with 10 bases between. The CDR3 DNA sequence: TGTGCCAGCAGTACCCCGGGGGCCGGGGAGCTGTTTTTT. Amino acids: CASSTPGAGELFF.